This T cell receptor (beta chain) appears in the sequencing data of a study of control samples from healthy donors and cancer patients. This clone was observed a handful of times. From germline, CDR1 is LNHDA and CDR2 SQIVND (reference sequence). The CDR3 has 16 residues. Losses at the gene ends were 4 bases for V and 3 bases for J; bases not matched to a gene: 8. Only in-frame clones appear in the TCRdb table, and some are missing; sequencing was by immunoSEQ multiplex PCR. The profile covers under 150,000 clones, with approximately 91% appearing a single time and 4.9% taken by the ten largest. Sequencing was performed on blood. The origin of this receptor is a man aged 25-45 years in good health. The chain links TRBV19 to TRBJ1-4, with 7 bases fitting TRBD1. The CDR3 protein is CASSRGQYRSNEKLFF. CDR3 DNA sequence: TGTGCCAGTAGTAGGGGACAGTACCGATCTAATGAAAAACTGTTTTTT.